The 3 T cell receptor beta chains below come from one sample, sequenced in a study of blood T cell repertoires in COVID-19. Only in-frame clones appear in the TCRdb table, and some are missing; sequencing was by immunoSEQ multiplex PCR. Here the sample spans roughly 290,000 clones, 87% being singletons. Sequencing used PBMCs or T cells enriched from blood (not recorded which). The receptors here all came from a woman between 40 and 50 years old who had recovered from COVID-19.

The chain carries TRBV5-4 and TRBJ2-2; perhaps TRBD1 as D (5 bases). The CDR3 contains 14 residues. V was trimmed by 0 bases and J by 6 bases, leaving 9 bases between them. The germline CDR1 and CDR2 sequences are SGHNT and YYREEE (reference sequence). The CDR3 sequence is CASSLAGRSGELFF. The CDR3 bases are TGTGCCAGCAGCTTGGCAGGGCGATCCGGGGAGCTGTTTTTT.

The J gene is TRBJ2-2, the V gene TRBV9; 12 bases map to TRBD2. With 4 bases clipped from V and 0 bases from J, the junction kept 10 bases outside the gene matches. Germline V CDR1 and CDR2: SGDLS, YYNGEE. The CDR3 spans 19 residues. The CDR3 nucleotides are TGTGCCAGCAGCTCGAGGGCTAGCGGGAGGGCCGCGAACACCGGGGAGCTGTTTTTT. Translated, it gives CASSSRASGRAANTGELFF.

This chain connects TRBV3-1 (or the pseudogene TRBV3-2) to TRBJ1-6; possibly TRBD1 for D (6 bases). CDR3 size: 14 residues. V dropped 6 bases and J dropped 10 bases, with 16 bases sitting between them. From germline, CDR1 is LGHDT and CDR2 YNNKEL (reference sequence). CDR3 DNA sequence: TGTGCCAGCAGACCCGGGACATCTGGGTCACCCCTCCACTTT. Protein product: CASRPGTSGSPLHF.